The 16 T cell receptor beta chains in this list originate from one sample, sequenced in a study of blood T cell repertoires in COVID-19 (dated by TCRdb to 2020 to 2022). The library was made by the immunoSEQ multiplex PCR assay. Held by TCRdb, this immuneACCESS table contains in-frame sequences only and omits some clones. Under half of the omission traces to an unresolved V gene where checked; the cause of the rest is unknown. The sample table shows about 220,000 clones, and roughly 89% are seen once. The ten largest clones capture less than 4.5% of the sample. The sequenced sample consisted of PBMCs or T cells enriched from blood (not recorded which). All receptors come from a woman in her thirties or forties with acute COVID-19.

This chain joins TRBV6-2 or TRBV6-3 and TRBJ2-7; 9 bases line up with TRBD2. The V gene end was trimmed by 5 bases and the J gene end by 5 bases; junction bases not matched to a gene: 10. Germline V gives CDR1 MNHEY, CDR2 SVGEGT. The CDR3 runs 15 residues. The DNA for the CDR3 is TGTGCCAGCAGTCTCGGCGGGGGGGCATTCCACGAGCAGTACTTC. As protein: CASSLGGGAFHEQYF.

CDR3 sequence reads: CASSLGRGGLRTF. CDR3 nucleotide sequence: TGTGCCAGCAGTTTGGGCAGAGGGGGCCTGCGAACCTTC. V usage is TRBV12-3 or TRBV12-4 and J usage is TRBJ1-2, with TRBD1 matching over 7 bases. With V trimmed by 3 bases and J by 14 bases, 12 bases remained unmatched. This CDR3 spans 13 amino acids.

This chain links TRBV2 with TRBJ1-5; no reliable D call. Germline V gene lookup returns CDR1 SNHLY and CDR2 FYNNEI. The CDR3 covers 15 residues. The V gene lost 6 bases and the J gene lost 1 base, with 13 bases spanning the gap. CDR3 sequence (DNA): TGTGCCAGCAGGGGAAACGGGGTGAGCAATCAGCCCCAGCATTTT. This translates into CASRGNGVSNQPQHF.

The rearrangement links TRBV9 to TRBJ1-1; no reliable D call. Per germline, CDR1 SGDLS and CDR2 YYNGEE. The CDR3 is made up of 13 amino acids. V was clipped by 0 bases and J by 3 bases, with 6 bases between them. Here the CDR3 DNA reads TGTGCCAGCAGCGTAGGGCAGGACACTGAAGCTTTCTTT. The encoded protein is CASSVGQDTEAFF.

The CDR3 here is CASSVDSAGGNYEQYF. The CDR3 DNA reads as TGTGCCAGCAGCGTAGATAGCGCAGGGGGGAACTACGAGCAGTACTTC. The genes are TRBV9 and TRBJ2-7; TRBD1 is a possible D gene (7 bases). The CDR3 is 16 residues long. V lost 0 bases and J lost 3, with 16 bases in between. In germline, CDR1 is SGDLS, CDR2 YYNGEE.

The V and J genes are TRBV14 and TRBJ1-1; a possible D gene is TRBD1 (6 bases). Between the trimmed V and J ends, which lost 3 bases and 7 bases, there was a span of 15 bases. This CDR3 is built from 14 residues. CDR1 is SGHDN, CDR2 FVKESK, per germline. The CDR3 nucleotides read TGTGCCAGCAGCCATAACGTGGCGACAGGTGAAGCTTTCTTT. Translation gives CASSHNVATGEAFF.

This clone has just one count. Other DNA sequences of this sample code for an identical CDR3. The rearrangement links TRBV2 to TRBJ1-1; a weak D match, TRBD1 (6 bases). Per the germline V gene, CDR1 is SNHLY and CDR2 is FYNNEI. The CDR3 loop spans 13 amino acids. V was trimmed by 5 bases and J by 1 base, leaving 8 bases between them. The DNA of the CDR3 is TGTGCCAGCAGTTCGGACAGGAACACTGAAGCTTTCTTT. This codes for CASSSDRNTEAFF.

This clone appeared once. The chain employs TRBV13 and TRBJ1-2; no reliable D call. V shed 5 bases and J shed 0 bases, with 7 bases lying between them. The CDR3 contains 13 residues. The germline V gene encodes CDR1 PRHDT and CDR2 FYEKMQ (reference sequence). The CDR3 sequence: CASSLAPNYGYTF. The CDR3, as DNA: TGTGCCAGCAGCCTCGCGCCTAACTATGGCTACACCTTC.

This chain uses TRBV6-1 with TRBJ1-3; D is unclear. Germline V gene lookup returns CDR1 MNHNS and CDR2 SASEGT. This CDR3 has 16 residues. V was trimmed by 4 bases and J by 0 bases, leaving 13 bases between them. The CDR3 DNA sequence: TGTGCCAGCAGTGGTCTGGGCCTGAGCTCTGGAAACACCATATATTTT. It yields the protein CASSGLGLSSGNTIYF.

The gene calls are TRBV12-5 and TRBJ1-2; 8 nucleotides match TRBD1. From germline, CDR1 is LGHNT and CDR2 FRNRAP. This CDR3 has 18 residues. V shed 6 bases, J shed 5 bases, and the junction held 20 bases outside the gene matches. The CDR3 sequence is CASGNSVDRVKQEYGYTF. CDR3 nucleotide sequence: TGTGCTAGTGGAAACTCCGTGGACAGGGTCAAGCAGGAGTATGGCTACACCTTC.

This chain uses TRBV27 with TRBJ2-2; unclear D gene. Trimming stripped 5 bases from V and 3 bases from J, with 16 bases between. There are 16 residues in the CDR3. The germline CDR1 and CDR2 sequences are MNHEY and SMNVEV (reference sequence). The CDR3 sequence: CASSPIISTDTGELFF. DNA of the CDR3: TGTGCCAGCAGTCCGATCATTTCCACGGACACCGGGGAGCTGTTTTTT.

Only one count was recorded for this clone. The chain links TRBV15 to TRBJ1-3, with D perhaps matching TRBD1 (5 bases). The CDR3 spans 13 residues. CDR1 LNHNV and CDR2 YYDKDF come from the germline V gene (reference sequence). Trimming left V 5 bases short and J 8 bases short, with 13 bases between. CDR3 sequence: CATSREGADTIYF. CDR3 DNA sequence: TGTGCCACCAGCCGTGAAGGGGCGGACACCATATATTTT. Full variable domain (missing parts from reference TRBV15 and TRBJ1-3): DAMVIQNPRYQVTQFGKPVTLSCSQTLNHNVMYWYQQKSSQAPKLLFHYYDKDFNNEADTPDNFQSRRPNTSFCFLDIRSPGLGDTAMYLCATSREGADTIYFGEGSWLTVV.

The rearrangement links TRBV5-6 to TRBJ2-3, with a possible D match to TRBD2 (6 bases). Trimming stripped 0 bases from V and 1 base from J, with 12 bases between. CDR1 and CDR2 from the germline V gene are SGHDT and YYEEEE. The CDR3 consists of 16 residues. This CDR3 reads CASSLALAPGTDTQYF. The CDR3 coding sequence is TGTGCCAGCAGCTTGGCCCTAGCGCCTGGCACAGATACGCAGTATTTT.

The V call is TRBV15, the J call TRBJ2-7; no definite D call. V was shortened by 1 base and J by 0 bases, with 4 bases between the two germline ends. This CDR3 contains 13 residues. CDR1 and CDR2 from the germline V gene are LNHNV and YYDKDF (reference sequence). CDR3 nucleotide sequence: TGTGCCACCAGCAGAGGACACTCCTACGAGCAGTACGTC. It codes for CATSRGHSYEQYV.

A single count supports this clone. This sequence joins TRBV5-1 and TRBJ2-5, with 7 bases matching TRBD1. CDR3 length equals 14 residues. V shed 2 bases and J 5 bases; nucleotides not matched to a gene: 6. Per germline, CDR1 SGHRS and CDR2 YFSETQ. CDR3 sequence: CASSLRDSGETQYF. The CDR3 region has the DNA TGCGCCAGCAGCTTACGGGACAGTGGGGAGACCCAGTACTTC.

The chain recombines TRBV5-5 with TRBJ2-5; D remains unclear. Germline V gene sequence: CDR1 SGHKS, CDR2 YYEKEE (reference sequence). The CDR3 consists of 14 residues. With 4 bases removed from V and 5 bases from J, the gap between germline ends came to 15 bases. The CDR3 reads CASSPRTARETQYF. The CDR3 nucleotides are TGTGCCAGCAGCCCGAGAACAGCAAGGGAGACCCAGTACTTC.